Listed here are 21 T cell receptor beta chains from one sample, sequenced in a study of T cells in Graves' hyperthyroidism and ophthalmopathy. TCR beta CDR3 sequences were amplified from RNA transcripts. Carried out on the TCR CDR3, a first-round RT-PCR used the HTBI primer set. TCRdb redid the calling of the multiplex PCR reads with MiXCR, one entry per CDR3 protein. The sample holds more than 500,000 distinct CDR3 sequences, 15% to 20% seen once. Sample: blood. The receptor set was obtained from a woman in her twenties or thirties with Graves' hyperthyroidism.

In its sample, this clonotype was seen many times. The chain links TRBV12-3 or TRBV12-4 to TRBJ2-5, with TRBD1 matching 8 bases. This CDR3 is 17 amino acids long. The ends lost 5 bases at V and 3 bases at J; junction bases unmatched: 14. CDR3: CASSPLQGAGVKETQYF. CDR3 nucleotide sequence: TGTGCCAGCAGTCCCCTCCAGGGGGCAGGGGTTAAAGAGACCCAGTACTTC.

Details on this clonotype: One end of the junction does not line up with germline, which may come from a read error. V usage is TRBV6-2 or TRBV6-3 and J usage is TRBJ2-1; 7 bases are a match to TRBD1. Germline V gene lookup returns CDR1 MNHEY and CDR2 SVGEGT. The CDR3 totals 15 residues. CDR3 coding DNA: TGTGCCAGCAGTTTATTTGGGGACAGTTACAATGAGCAGCTCTTC. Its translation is CASSLFGDSYNEQLF.

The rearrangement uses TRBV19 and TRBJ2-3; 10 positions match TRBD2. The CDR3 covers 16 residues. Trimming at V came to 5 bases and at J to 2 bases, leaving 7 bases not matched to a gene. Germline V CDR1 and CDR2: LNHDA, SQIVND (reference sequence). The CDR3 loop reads CASSPGTSVDTDTQYF. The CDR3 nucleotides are TGTGCCAGTAGTCCCGGGACTAGCGTTGACACAGATACGCAGTATTTT. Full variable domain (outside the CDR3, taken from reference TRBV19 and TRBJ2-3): DGGITQSPKYLFRKEGQNVTLSCEQNLNHDAMYWYRQDPGQGLRLIYYSQIVNDFQKGDIAEGYSVSREKKESFPLTVTSAQKNPTAFYLCASSPGTSVDTDTQYFGPGTRLTVL.

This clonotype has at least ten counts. Here the CDR3 reads CASGFGGRTGVETQYF. The DNA for the CDR3 is TGTGCTAGTGGTTTTGGAGGGAGAACGGGAGTAGAGACCCAGTACTTC. V usage is TRBV12-5 and J usage is TRBJ2-5, with D possibly being TRBD2 (6 bases). V lost 3 bases and J 4 bases, leaving 18 bases between the germline ends. Germline-derived CDR1 and CDR2 are LGHNT and FRNRAP. CDR3 length equals 16 residues.

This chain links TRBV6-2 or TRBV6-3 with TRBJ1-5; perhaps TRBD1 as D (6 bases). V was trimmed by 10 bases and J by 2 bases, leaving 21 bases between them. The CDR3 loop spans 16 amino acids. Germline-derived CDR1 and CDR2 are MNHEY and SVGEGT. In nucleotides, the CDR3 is TGTGCCACCCTTCGGGCCTGGGGGGGCGGCAATCAGCCCCAGCATTTT. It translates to CATLRAWGGGNQPQHF.

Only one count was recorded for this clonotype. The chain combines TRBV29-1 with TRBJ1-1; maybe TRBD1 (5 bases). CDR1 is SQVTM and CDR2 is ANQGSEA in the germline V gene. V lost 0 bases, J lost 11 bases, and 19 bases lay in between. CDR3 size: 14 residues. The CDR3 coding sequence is TGCAGCGTTGAAGATCGGGGCGATGGTTATGATGCTTTCTTT. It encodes CSVEDRGDGYDAFF.

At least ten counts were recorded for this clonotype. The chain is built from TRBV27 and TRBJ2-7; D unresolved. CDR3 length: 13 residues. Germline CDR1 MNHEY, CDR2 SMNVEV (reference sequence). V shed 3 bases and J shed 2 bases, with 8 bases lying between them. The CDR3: CASSLRLTYEQYF. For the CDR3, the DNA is TGTGCCAGCAGTTTGAGGCTGACCTACGAGCAGTACTTC.

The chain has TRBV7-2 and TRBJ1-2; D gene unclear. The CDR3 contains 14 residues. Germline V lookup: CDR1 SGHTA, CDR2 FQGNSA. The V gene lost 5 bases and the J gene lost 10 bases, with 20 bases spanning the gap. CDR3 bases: TGTGCCAGCAGCCCGGGCACTTCTTTTAGCGTCTACACCTTC. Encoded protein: CASSPGTSFSVYTF.

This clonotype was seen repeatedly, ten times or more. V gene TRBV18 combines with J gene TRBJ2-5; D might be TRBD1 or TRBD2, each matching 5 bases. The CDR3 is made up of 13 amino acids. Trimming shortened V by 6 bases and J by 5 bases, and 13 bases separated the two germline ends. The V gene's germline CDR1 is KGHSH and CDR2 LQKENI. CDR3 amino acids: CASSGTTSETQYF. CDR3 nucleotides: TGTGCCAGCTCCGGGACCACATCGGAGACCCAGTACTTC.

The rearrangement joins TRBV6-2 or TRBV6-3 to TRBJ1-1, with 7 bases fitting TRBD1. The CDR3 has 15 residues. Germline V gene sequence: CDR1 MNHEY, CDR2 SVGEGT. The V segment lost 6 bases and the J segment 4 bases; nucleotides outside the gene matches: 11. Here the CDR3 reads CASSRGTTGVTEAFF. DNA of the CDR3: TGTGCCAGCAGCCGAGGTACCACAGGGGTCACTGAAGCTTTCTTT.

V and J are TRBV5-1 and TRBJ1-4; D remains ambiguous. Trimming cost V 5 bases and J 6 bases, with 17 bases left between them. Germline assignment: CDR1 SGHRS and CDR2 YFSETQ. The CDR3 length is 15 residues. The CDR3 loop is CASRNTDPVYEKLFF. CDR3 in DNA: TGCGCCAGCAGAAATACAGACCCCGTGTATGAAAAACTGTTTTTT.

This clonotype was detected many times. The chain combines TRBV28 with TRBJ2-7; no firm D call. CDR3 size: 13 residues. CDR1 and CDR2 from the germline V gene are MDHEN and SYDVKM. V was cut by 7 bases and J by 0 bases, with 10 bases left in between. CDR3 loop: CASIGLSSYEQYF. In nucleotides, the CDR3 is TGTGCCAGCATTGGTCTGAGCTCCTACGAGCAGTACTTC.

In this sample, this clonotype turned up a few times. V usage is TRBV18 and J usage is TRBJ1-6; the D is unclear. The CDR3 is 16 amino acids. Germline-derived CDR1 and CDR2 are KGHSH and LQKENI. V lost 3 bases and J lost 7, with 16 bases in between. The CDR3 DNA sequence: TGTGCCAGCTCACCTAAGGAAGGGCAGAACAATTCACCCCTCCACTTT. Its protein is CASSPKEGQNNSPLHF. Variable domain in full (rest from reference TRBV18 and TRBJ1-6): NAGVMQNPRHLVRRRGQEARLRCSPMKGHSHVYWYRQLPEEGLKFMVYLQKENIIDESGMPKERFSAEFPKEGPSILRIQQVVRGDSAAYFCASSPKEGQNNSPLHFGNGTRLTVT.

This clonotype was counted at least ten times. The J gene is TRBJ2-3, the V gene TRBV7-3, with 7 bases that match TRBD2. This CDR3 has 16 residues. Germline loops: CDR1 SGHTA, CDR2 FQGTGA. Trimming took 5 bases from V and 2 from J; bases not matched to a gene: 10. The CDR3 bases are TGTGCCAGCAGCCGCCAAGCGGGGCTTTCCACAGATACGCAGTATTTT. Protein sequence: CASSRQAGLSTDTQYF.

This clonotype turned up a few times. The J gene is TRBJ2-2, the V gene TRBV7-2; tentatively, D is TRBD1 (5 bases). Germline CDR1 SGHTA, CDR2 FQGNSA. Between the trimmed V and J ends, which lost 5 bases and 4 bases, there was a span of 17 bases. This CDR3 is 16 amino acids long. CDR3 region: CASSAIKGLGTGELFF. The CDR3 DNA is TGTGCCAGCAGCGCGATAAAGGGGCTGGGCACCGGGGAGCTGTTTTTT.

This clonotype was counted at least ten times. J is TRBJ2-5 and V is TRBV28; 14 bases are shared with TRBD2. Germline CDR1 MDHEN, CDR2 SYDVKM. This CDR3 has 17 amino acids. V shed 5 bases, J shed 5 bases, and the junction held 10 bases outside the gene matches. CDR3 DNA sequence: TGTGCCAGCAGTCCCAGACTAGCGGGAGGGCCGGATGAGACCCAGTACTTC. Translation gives CASSPRLAGGPDETQYF.

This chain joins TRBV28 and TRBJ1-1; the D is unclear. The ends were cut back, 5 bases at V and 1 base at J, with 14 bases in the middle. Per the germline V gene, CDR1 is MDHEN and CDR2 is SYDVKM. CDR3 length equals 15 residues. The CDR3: CASSPLYPQNTEAFF. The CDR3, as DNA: TGTGCCAGCAGTCCCCTCTATCCCCAGAACACTGAAGCTTTCTTT. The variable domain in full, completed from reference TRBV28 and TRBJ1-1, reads DVKVTQSSRYLVKRTGEKVFLECVQDMDHENMFWYRQDPGLGLRLIYFSYDVKMKEKGDIPEGYSVSREKKERFSLILESASTNQTSMYLCASSPLYPQNTEAFFGQGTRLTVV.

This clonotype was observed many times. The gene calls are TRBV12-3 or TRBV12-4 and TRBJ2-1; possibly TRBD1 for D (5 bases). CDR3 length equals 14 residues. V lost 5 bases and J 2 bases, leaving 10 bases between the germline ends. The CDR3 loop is CASSQQATYNEQFF. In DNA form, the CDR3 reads TGTGCCAGCAGTCAACAGGCCACCTACAATGAGCAGTTCTTC.

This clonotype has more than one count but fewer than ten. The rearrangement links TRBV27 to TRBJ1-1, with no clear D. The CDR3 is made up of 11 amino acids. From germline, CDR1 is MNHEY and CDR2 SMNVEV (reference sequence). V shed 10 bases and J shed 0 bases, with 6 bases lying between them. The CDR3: CATWMNTEAFF. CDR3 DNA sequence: TGTGCCACCTGGATGAACACTGAAGCTTTCTTT.

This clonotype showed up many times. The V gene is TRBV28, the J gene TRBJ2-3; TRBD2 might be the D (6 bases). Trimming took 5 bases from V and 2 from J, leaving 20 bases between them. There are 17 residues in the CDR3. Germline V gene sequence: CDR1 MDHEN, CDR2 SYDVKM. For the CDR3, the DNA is TGTGCCAGCAGTGCGTCCAGTAGCGGAGTTACCACAGATACGCAGTATTTT. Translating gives CASSASSSGVTTDTQYF.

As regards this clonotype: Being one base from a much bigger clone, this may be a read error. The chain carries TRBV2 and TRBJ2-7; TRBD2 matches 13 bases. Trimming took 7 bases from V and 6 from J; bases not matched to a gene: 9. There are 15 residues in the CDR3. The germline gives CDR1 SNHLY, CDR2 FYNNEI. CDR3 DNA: TGTGCCAGCACCACCAGGACTAGCGGGAGTGGCGAGCAGTACTTC. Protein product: CASTTRTSGSGEQYF.